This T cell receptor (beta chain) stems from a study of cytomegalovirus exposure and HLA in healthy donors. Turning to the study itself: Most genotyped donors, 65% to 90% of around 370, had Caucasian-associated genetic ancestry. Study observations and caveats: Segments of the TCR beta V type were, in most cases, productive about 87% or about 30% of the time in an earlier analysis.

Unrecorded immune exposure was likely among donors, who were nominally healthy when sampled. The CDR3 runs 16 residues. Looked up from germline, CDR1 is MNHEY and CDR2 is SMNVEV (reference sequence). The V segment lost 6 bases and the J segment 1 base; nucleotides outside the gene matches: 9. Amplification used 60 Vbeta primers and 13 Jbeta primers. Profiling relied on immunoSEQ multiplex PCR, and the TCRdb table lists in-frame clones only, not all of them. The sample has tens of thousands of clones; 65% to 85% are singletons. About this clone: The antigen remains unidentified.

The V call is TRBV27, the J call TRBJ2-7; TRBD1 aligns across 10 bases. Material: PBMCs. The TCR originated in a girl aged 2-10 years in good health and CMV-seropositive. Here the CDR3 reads CASSGTGEISSYEQYF. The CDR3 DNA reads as TGTGCCAGCAGCGGGACAGGGGAAATATCATCCTACGAGCAGTACTTC.